This entry lists 23 T cell receptor beta chains sequenced from one sample in a study of blood T cell repertoires in COVID-19. Using immunoSEQ multiplex PCR, the repertoire was profiled, and TCRdb retains in-frame clones only, with some absent. The data hold around 270,000 clones, with around 89% observed a single time. Sequencing was performed on peripheral blood. The receptors derive from a man aged 35-49 years with acute or convalescent COVID-19.

V usage is TRBV24-1 and J usage is TRBJ2-2; possible D gene TRBD2, 5 bases. The germline gives CDR1 KGHDR, CDR2 SFDVKD. Trimming pared 1 base from V and 6 bases from J, leaving 11 bases between. This CDR3 contains 15 residues. As DNA, the CDR3 is TGTGCCACCAGTGATTTAAAGTCCGGGGCCGGGGAGCTGTTTTTT. This translates into CATSDLKSGAGELFF.

The chain joins TRBV6-5 to TRBJ1-5, with a tentative D call TRBD1 (6 bases). V was clipped by 7 bases and J by 7 bases, with 14 bases between them. CDR3 length equals 13 residues. CDR1 and CDR2 (germline): MNHEY, SVGAGI. The CDR3 spells CASKDRKMQPQHF. CDR3 nucleotide sequence: TGTGCCAGCAAGGACAGAAAGATGCAGCCCCAGCATTTT.

This rearrangement joins TRBV6-1 to TRBJ1-2; 7 nucleotides match TRBD1. CDR1 is MNHNS and CDR2 is SASEGT in the germline V gene. Trimming cost V 3 bases and J 2 bases; bases outside gene matches: 3. This CDR3 contains 14 residues. The CDR3 sequence is CASSDTDRNYGYTF. CDR3 DNA: TGTGCCAGCAGTGACACGGACAGGAACTATGGCTACACCTTC.

This clone was counted between two and nine times. The chain links TRBV11-2 to TRBJ1-5; D remains unclear. This CDR3 contains 14 residues. CDR1 and CDR2 from the germline V gene are SGHAT and FQNNGV. V dropped 2 bases and J dropped 5 bases, with 10 bases sitting between them. The CDR3 loop reads CASSLSLEDQPQHF. The CDR3 DNA is TGTGCCAGCAGCTTAAGTCTGGAGGATCAGCCCCAGCATTTT.

V usage is TRBV7-6 and J usage is TRBJ2-1, with 8 bases matching TRBD1. The CDR3 runs 12 residues. The trim removed 5 bases at V and 15 bases at J, leaving 9 bases unmatched. The germline V gene encodes CDR1 SGHVS and CDR2 FNYEAQ. The CDR3 spells CASSPPDRDMFF. CDR3 in DNA: TGTGCCAGCAGCCCCCCGGACAGGGACATGTTCTTC.

The chain has TRBV25-1 and TRBJ2-2, with a weak D call TRBD1 (6 bases). Germline loops: CDR1 MGHDK, CDR2 SYGVNS. Trimming removed 2 bases at V and 4 bases at J, with 8 bases between. CDR3 length: 14 amino acids. The chain's CDR3 is CASSETDSTGELFF. CDR3 sequence (DNA): TGTGCCAGCAGTGAAACGGACAGCACCGGGGAGCTGTTTTTT.

DNA of the CDR3: TGCGCCAGCAGCCAAGTAGGTACAGGGGGGAAGAACTATGGCTACACCTTC. Translating gives CASSQVGTGGKNYGYTF. V usage is TRBV4-1 and J usage is TRBJ1-2; 8 bases align to TRBD1. CDR3 length equals 17 residues. Trimming at V came to 1 base and at J to 2 bases, leaving 9 bases not matched to a gene. The germline CDR1 and CDR2 sequences are MGHRA and YSYEKL.

J is TRBJ1-2 and V is TRBV10-3; a weak D match, TRBD1 (5 bases). CDR3 length equals 16 residues. The V end was cut by 3 bases, the J end by 4 bases, with 18 bases between. The germline V gene encodes CDR1 ENHRY and CDR2 SYGVKD. The chain's CDR3 is CAISEGVTASVYGYTF. The CDR3 coding sequence is TGTGCCATCAGTGAAGGGGTGACGGCGTCTGTCTATGGCTACACCTTC.

This chain links TRBV4-2 with TRBJ2-2, with D possibly matching TRBD2 (6 bases). CDR1 and CDR2 from the germline V gene are LGHNA and YNFKEQ. The ends were cut back, 5 bases at V and 1 base at J, with 11 bases in the middle. The CDR3 sequence is 15 residues long. CDR3 sequence (DNA): TGTGCCAGCAGCTCCCGGGACTTGAACACCGGGGAGCTGTTTTTT. It specifies CASSSRDLNTGELFF.

V is TRBV9 and J is TRBJ2-7; 10 bases fit TRBD1. CDR1 and CDR2 from the germline V gene are SGDLS and YYNGEE. This CDR3 region has 16 residues. The V and J ends lost 0 bases and 2 bases, in that order; junction bases with no gene match: 5. The CDR3 DNA follows: TGTGCCAGCAGCGTAGGCCGCGGGACAGGGGCCTACGAGCAGTACTTC. Its protein is CASSVGRGTGAYEQYF.

The rearrangement uses TRBV5-5 and TRBJ1-2; D possibly corresponds to TRBD1 (6 bases). Between the trimmed V and J ends, which lost 0 bases and 4 bases, there was a span of 13 bases. Per the germline V gene, CDR1 is SGHKS and CDR2 is YYEKEE (reference sequence). The CDR3 sequence is 15 residues long. CDR3 amino acids: CASSLAAGVSYGYTF. DNA for the CDR3: TGTGCCAGCAGCTTGGCCGCAGGGGTTAGCTATGGCTACACCTTC.

The chain employs TRBV9 and TRBJ2-7; D unclear. The germline V gene has CDR1 SGDLS and CDR2 YYNGEE. The CDR3 length is 14 residues. V shed 0 bases and J shed 0 bases, with 7 bases lying between them. The CDR3 DNA follows: TGTGCCAGCAGCGTAGGCCAGATCTCCTACGAGCAGTACTTC. Translated, it gives CASSVGQISYEQYF.

The chain employs TRBV5-6 and TRBJ1-6, with 7 bases fitting TRBD1. V dropped 4 bases and J dropped 7; count of bases not matched to a gene: 11. The CDR3 consists of 16 residues. Germline V gene sequence: CDR1 SGHDT, CDR2 YYEEEE. The CDR3 loop reads CASSREFGTDNSPLHF. DNA for the CDR3: TGTGCCAGCAGCCGAGAATTCGGGACAGACAATTCACCCCTCCACTTT.

V and J are TRBV5-1 and TRBJ1-2, with TRBD1 matching over 11 bases. With 3 bases clipped from V and 8 bases from J, the junction kept 9 bases outside the gene matches. CDR1 is SGHRS and CDR2 is YFSETQ in the germline V gene. This CDR3 is 15 amino acids long. This chain's CDR3 is CASSSGQGAVRGYTF. Written as DNA, the CDR3 is TGCGCCAGCAGCTCCGGACAGGGGGCTGTTCGGGGCTACACCTTC.

The chain employs TRBV6-4 and TRBJ2-6; 9 bases align to TRBD1. With 6 bases clipped from V and 0 bases from J, the junction kept 6 bases outside the gene matches. The CDR3 is 17 residues long. The germline gives CDR1 MRHNA, CDR2 SNTAGT. The CDR3 DNA reads TGTGCCAGCAGCCGAGGACAGGGGATCTCTGGGGCCAACGTCCTGACTTTC. Amino acids: CASSRGQGISGANVLTF.

CDR3 sequence reads: CASSSPTGEFSGYTF. The CDR3 DNA reads TGTGCCAGCAGCTCCCCCACGGGGGAGTTTAGTGGCTACACCTTC. This rearrangement joins TRBV5-4 to TRBJ1-2, with a tentative D call TRBD1 (5 bases). The CDR3 runs to 15 residues. Germline assignment: CDR1 SGHNT and CDR2 YYREEE (reference sequence). The V and J ends lost 3 bases and 7 bases respectively, with 19 bases between them.

Turning to this clone: The identical CDR3 is also encoded by other nucleotide sequences in the sample. This chain links TRBV3-1 (or the pseudogene TRBV3-2) with TRBJ2-3; no reliable D call. V was trimmed by 1 base and J by 5 bases, leaving 7 bases between them. The CDR3 has 13 amino acids. CDR1 is LGHDT and CDR2 is YNNKEL in the germline V gene (reference sequence). The CDR3, as DNA: TGTGCCAGCAGCCAAGGTCCGAGAGATACGCAGTATTTT. Translation: CASSQGPRDTQYF.

This chain connects TRBV10-3 to TRBJ2-2; TRBD2 matches at 13 bases. The CDR3 contains 18 residues. Germline CDR1 is ENHRY and CDR2 is SYGVKD. The J segment lost 9 bases and the V segment lost 3 bases, leaving 13 bases of the junction unmatched. The CDR3 loop is CAISDPTGGLAGNRELFF. Written as DNA, the CDR3 is TGTGCCATCAGTGACCCAACCGGGGGACTAGCGGGGAATCGGGAGCTGTTTTTT.

The chain is built from TRBV5-1 and TRBJ1-2; no reliable D call. The length of the CDR3 is 15 residues. Trimming cost V 4 bases and J 2 bases, with 15 bases left between them. Germline CDR1 is SGHRS and CDR2 is YFSETQ. DNA of the CDR3: TGCGCCAGCAGCCCCGGAGCGACGGAGAACTATGGCTACACCTTC. Protein: CASSPGATENYGYTF.

The chain couples TRBV5-6 to TRBJ2-7; TRBD1 matches at 8 bases. Per the germline V gene, CDR1 is SGHDT and CDR2 is YYEEEE. The CDR3 consists of 14 residues. The ends lost 0 bases at V and 9 bases at J; junction bases unmatched: 8. The CDR3 sequence: CASSLAGQGATQYF. DNA of the CDR3: TGTGCCAGCAGCTTGGCCGGGCAGGGGGCGACGCAGTACTTC.

This clone was observed once. CDR3 sequence: CASSFSGETYEQYF. The CDR3, as DNA: TGCGCCAGCAGCTTTTCAGGGGAAACCTACGAGCAGTACTTC. The rearrangement links TRBV5-1 to TRBJ2-7; tentative D call: TRBD1 (6 bases). CDR1 is SGHRS and CDR2 is YFSETQ in the germline V gene. The CDR3 is 14 residues long. Trimming pared 2 bases from V and 2 bases from J, leaving 11 bases between. Looking up the rest from reference TRBV5-1 and TRBJ2-7 gives the full variable domain: KAGVTQTPRYLIKTRGQQVTLSCSPISGHRSVSWYQQTPGQGLQFLFEYFSETQRNKGNFPGRFSGRQFSNSRSEMNVSTLELGDSALYLCASSFSGETYEQYFGPGTRLTVT.

This chain links TRBV5-1 with TRBJ1-2, with D tentatively TRBD1 (5 bases). Germline assignment: CDR1 SGHRS and CDR2 YFSETQ. Trimming shortened V by 7 bases and J by 5 bases, and 12 bases separated the two germline ends. The CDR3 spans 12 residues. The CDR3: CASGDGGYGYTF. In nucleotides, the CDR3 is TGCGCCAGCGGGGACGGGGGATATGGCTACACCTTC.

The J gene is TRBJ1-2, the V gene TRBV15; D is unresolved. CDR1 is LNHNV and CDR2 is YYDKDF in the germline V gene (reference sequence). The CDR3 is made up of 16 amino acids. V dropped 0 bases and J dropped 4 bases, with 15 bases sitting between them. The CDR3 coding sequence is TGTGCCACCAGCAGAGATATAAGAGGACTGATCTATGGCTACACCTTC. Translating gives CATSRDIRGLIYGYTF.